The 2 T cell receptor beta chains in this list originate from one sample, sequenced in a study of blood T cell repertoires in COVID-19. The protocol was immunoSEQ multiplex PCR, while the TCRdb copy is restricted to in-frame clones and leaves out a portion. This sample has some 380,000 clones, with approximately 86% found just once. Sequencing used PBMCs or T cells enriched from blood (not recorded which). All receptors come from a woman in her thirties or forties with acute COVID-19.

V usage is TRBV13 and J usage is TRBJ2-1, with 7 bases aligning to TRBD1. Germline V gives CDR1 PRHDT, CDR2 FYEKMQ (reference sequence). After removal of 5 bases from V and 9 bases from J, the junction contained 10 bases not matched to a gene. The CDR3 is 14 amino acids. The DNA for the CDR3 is TGTGCCAGCAGCCCAGGAGACCCAGGGGGTGAGCAGTTCTTC. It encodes CASSPGDPGGEQFF.

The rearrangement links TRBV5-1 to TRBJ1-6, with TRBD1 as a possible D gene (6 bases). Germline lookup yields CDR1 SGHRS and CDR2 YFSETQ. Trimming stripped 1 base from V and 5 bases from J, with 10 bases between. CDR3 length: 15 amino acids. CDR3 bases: TGCGCCAGCAGCTTGATCCAGGGGAATAATTCACCCCTCCACTTT. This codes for CASSLIQGNNSPLHF.